Described below is a single T cell receptor beta chain sequence and its context. The method was immunoSEQ multiplex PCR; TCRdb's version includes in-frame clones alone and lacks a portion of them. The data hold 72,000 or so clones, with about 80% observed a single time. These data originate in a study of blood T cell repertoires in COVID-19. Study-wide background: Nucleic acid was either cDNA or gDNA, and it came from T cells, B-cell-depleted T cells, or PBMCs.

CDR1 is MRHNA, CDR2 SNTAGT, per germline. The CDR3 runs 15 residues. Deletions cut 6 bases from V and 0 bases from J, with 15 bases between. This clonotype originated in a man aged 65 to 79 who had recovered from COVID-19. The sample taken for sequencing was peripheral blood. This chain links TRBV6-4 with TRBJ2-7; perhaps TRBD1 as D (5 bases). CDR3 coding DNA: TGTGCCAGCAGGGGGCTAGTATATTCCTCCTACGAGCAGTACTTC. Translating it yields CASRGLVYSSYEQYF.